The 22 T cell receptor beta chains reported below all come from one sample, sequenced in a study of T-cell reconstitution after alpha-beta-depleted transplantation in children. Using unique molecular identifiers, the investigators prepared the TCRbeta library. Each CDR3 protein is one row after TCRdb ran MiXCR on the PCR reads. The sample has about 690,000 distinct CDR3 sequences, around a sixth seen once; the top ten hold 1.1%. Source: PBMCs from the stem cell graft donor, taken from the stem cell graft. Receptors originate from a human donor who donated a stem cell graft to a child with acute myeloid leukemia.

This clonotype was detected ten times or more. V gene TRBV5-1 combines with J gene TRBJ2-2, with D tentatively TRBD1 (6 bases). The V end lost 3 bases, the J end lost 7 bases, and 10 bases lay between the germline ends. CDR3 length equals 13 residues. Germline V gives CDR1 SGHRS, CDR2 YFSETQ. CDR3 loop: CASSYDRIGELFF. The CDR3 bases are TGCGCCAGCAGCTACGACAGGATCGGGGAGCTGTTTTTT.

The rearrangement links TRBV6-1 to TRBJ1-2, with D tentatively TRBD1 (6 bases). Trimming stripped 8 bases from V and 4 bases from J, with 23 bases between. This CDR3 spans 16 amino acids. CDR1 MNHNS and CDR2 SASEGT come from the germline V gene. Here the CDR3 reads CASREDTTGGAYGYTF. CDR3 in DNA: TGTGCCAGCCGGGAGGACACCACCGGGGGGGCCTATGGCTACACCTTC.

This clonotype was counted a few times. V gene TRBV12-3 or TRBV12-4 combines with J gene TRBJ2-5, with D uncertain. This CDR3 is 14 amino acids long. V was cut by 3 bases and J by 2 bases, with 10 bases left in between. The CDR3 DNA sequence: TGTGCCAGCAGTTTCGAACCATCGCAAGAGACCCAGTACTTC. As protein: CASSFEPSQETQYF.

This clonotype was detected only a few times. The DNA of the CDR3 is TGTGCCAGCAGCTCTCCGGCCGACCCGAGCTCTGGAAACACCATATATTTT. This encodes CASSSPADPSSGNTIYF. The chain carries TRBV7-2 and TRBJ1-3; the D is unclear. V lost 4 bases and J 0 bases, leaving 16 bases between the germline ends. Germline-derived CDR1 and CDR2 are SGHTA and FQGNSA. The CDR3 has 17 residues.

This chain uses TRBV20-1 with TRBJ2-2; 8 bases match TRBD2. Trimming cost V 1 base and J 1 base; bases outside gene matches: 5. There are 16 residues in the CDR3. Germline V CDR1 and CDR2: DFQATT, SNEGSKA (reference sequence). The CDR3 DNA follows: TGCAGTGCTAGAGGCACACTAGCGGAGAACACCGGGGAGCTGTTTTTT. Its protein is CSARGTLAENTGELFF.

This clonotype has a count of ten or more. The chain combines TRBV20-1 with TRBJ1-2; no firm D call. Germline loops: CDR1 DFQATT, CDR2 SNEGSKA (reference sequence). V lost 6 bases and J lost 0, with 11 bases in between. This CDR3 has 13 residues. Written as DNA, the CDR3 is TGCAGTGCCGGAGGGCAGACTAACTATGGCTACACCTTC. Its protein product is CSAGGQTNYGYTF.

The genes are TRBV5-5 and TRBJ2-1; perhaps TRBD2 as D (7 bases). CDR1 is SGHKS, CDR2 YYEKEE, per germline (reference sequence). The CDR3 runs 15 residues. Trimming removed 4 bases at V and 7 bases at J, with 18 bases between. The CDR3 loop reads CASSPLGGGINEQFF. As DNA, the CDR3 is TGTGCCAGCAGCCCTTTAGGGGGGGGCATTAATGAGCAGTTCTTC.

This clonotype was seen repeatedly, ten times or more. The V gene is TRBV12-3 or TRBV12-4, the J gene TRBJ2-3, with D uncertain. V was cut by 6 bases and J by 0 bases, with 10 bases left in between. The CDR3 runs 14 residues. The CDR3 bases are TGTGCCAGCAGCCTACGCCCTAGCACAGATACGCAGTATTTT. Translation gives CASSLRPSTDTQYF.

The chain couples TRBV12-3 or TRBV12-4 to TRBJ2-7; maybe TRBD2 (7 bases). The V end was cut by 5 bases, the J end by 1 base, with 21 bases between. This CDR3 contains 17 residues. CDR3 sequence reads: CASSVQGGGALSYEQYF. CDR3 sequence (DNA): TGTGCCAGCAGTGTGCAAGGGGGGGGGGCCCTTTCCTACGAGCAGTACTTC.

This clonotype was observed many times. The chain uses TRBV20-1 and TRBJ2-1, with D possibly TRBD2 on 7 matching bases. This CDR3 spans 15 amino acids. V dropped 0 bases and J dropped 8 bases, with 17 bases sitting between them. CDR1 and CDR2 from the germline V gene are DFQATT and SNEGSKA (reference sequence). Here the CDR3 reads CSARDPYGGQDEQFF. DNA of the CDR3: TGCAGTGCTAGAGACCCATACGGGGGGCAGGATGAGCAGTTCTTC.

This clonotype appeared many times. The CDR3 loop reads CSATGYEQFF. The DNA of the CDR3 is TGCAGCGCTACAGGGTACGAGCAGTTCTTC. The chain employs TRBV29-1 and TRBJ2-1; D may be TRBD1 (6 bases). Germline lookup yields CDR1 SQVTM and CDR2 ANQGSEA. This CDR3 is built from 10 residues. Trimming shortened V by 7 bases and J by 10 bases, and 11 bases separated the two germline ends.

This clonotype was detected only a few times. The J gene is TRBJ1-5, the V gene TRBV27; D possibly corresponds to TRBD1 (6 bases). V was clipped by 8 bases and J by 7 bases, with 18 bases between them. CDR3 size: 14 residues. Germline V gene sequence: CDR1 MNHEY, CDR2 SMNVEV (reference sequence). CDR3 loop: CASGVNGGGQPQHF. Written as DNA, the CDR3 is TGTGCCAGCGGCGTAAATGGGGGCGGGCAGCCCCAGCATTTT.

This chain links TRBV6-2 or TRBV6-3 with TRBJ1-1; 7 nucleotides match TRBD1. The CDR3 loop spans 15 amino acids. Trimming cost V 1 base and J 7 bases; bases outside gene matches: 9. Per the germline V gene, CDR1 is MNHEY and CDR2 is SVGEGT. The CDR3 bases are TGTGCCAGCAGTTACTTTTTGGAGGGGGCAAGTGAAGCTTTCTTT. This codes for CASSYFLEGASEAFF.

The CDR3 DNA follows: TGTGCCAGCAGCGTAATCACCACCGGGGAGCTGTTTTTT. Translation: CASSVITTGELFF. The chain joins TRBV9 to TRBJ2-2; unclear D gene. The V and J ends lost 1 base and 4 bases respectively, with 5 bases between them. This CDR3 has 13 amino acids. The germline V gene encodes CDR1 SGDLS and CDR2 YYNGEE.

This clonotype showed up many times. The V call is TRBV20-1, the J call TRBJ2-1; no reliable D call. The CDR3 length is 17 residues. Germline V CDR1 and CDR2: DFQATT, SNEGSKA (reference sequence). Trimming took 0 bases from V and 0 from J, leaving 15 bases between them. The chain's CDR3 is CSARDARRTSSYNEQFF. DNA for the CDR3: TGCAGTGCTAGAGATGCCCGACGAACGAGCTCCTACAATGAGCAGTTCTTC.

The table lists this clonotype with a few counts. The chain uses TRBV4-2 and TRBJ1-2, with D unclear. This CDR3 is 17 amino acids long. CDR1 is LGHNA, CDR2 YNFKEQ, per germline. V was clipped by 1 base and J by 4 bases, with 19 bases between them. DNA for the CDR3: TGTGCCAGCAGCCAAGTCCGATTCCGACACATGTTCTATGGCTACACCTTC. Amino acids: CASSQVRFRHMFYGYTF.

This clonotype has just one count. Relative to the germline gene, one junction end is altered; a read error may explain this. This chain joins TRBV4-3 and TRBJ2-2; either TRBD1 or TRBD2 may supply D (6 bases each). Per the germline V gene, CDR1 is LGHNA and CDR2 is YSLEER. CDR3 length equals 16 residues. The CDR3 DNA is TGCGCCAACAGCCCATTCCGGGGGCCGAACACCGGGGAGCTGTTTTTT. Encoded protein: CANSPFRGPNTGELFF.

The chain recombines TRBV11-1 with TRBJ2-5; 10 bases map to TRBD2. Per germline, CDR1 SGHAT and CDR2 FQDESV (reference sequence). CDR3 length equals 18 residues. Trimming at V came to 1 base and at J to 2 bases, leaving 10 bases not matched to a gene. CDR3 residues: CASSLEVAAGGRQETQYF. CDR3 nucleotides: TGTGCCAGCAGCTTAGAAGTAGCAGCGGGGGGGAGACAAGAGACCCAGTACTTC.

The chain combines TRBV7-9 with TRBJ1-2; weak D call: TRBD1 (5 bases). There are 12 residues in the CDR3. The germline CDR1 and CDR2 sequences are SEHNR and FQNEAQ (reference sequence). Trimming stripped 5 bases from V and 10 bases from J, with 14 bases between. The CDR3 DNA reads TGTGCCAGCAGCCTCGGGACCTCCGACTACACCTTC. Translation gives CASSLGTSDYTF. The full variable domain, its missing parts supplied by reference TRBV7-9 and TRBJ1-2, is DTGVSQNPRHKITKRGQNVTFRCDPISEHNRLYWYRQTLGQGPEFLTYFQNEAQLEKSRLLSDRFSAERPKGSFSTLEIQRTEQGDSAMYLCASSLGTSDYTFGSGTRLTVV.

The chain couples TRBV5-6 to TRBJ2-2; a possible D gene is TRBD1 (8 bases). Germline V CDR1 and CDR2: SGHDT, YYEEEE. Trimming removed 4 bases from V and 6 bases from J, with 22 bases in between. The CDR3 runs to 17 residues. CDR3 sequence: CASSPSPNRGRAGELFF. CDR3 nucleotide sequence: TGTGCCAGCAGCCCCAGTCCGAACAGGGGGAGGGCCGGGGAGCTGTTTTTT.

The chain is built from TRBV12-3 or TRBV12-4 and TRBJ1-4, with 9 nucleotides matching TRBD1. V trimming: 7 bases; J trimming: 8 bases; junction bases outside the gene matches: 11. This CDR3 contains 15 residues. CDR3 region: CASIYPTGGEEKLFF. The CDR3 nucleotides read TGTGCCAGCATTTACCCGACAGGGGGAGAAGAAAAACTGTTTTTT.

The V gene is TRBV7-2, the J gene TRBJ1-4; D is unclear. The ends were cut back, 1 base at V and 14 bases at J, with 17 bases in the middle. The length of the CDR3 is 14 residues. From germline, CDR1 is SGHTA and CDR2 FQGNSA. The chain's CDR3 is CASSLEPAGPGLFF. Written as DNA, the CDR3 is TGTGCCAGCAGCTTAGAGCCAGCCGGGCCCGGGCTGTTTTTT.